Below are 16 T cell receptor beta chains sequenced from a single sample in a study of breast tumors, draining lymph nodes, adjacent tissues. MiXCR was run by TCRdb on the multiplex PCR reads, yielding one entry per CDR3 protein. The sample carries approximately 130,000 distinct CDR3 sequences, roughly 20% recorded once. Axillary draining lymph nodes of breast cancer patients supplied the node samples. Sequences were obtained from axillary lymph node tissue. These receptors were obtained from a female donor with breast cancer. Some clones in this sample may be carry-over from other donors' samples.

As DNA, the CDR3 is TGTGCCAGCAGCTCCCTCGGGGCGCGGAGGGAAAAACTGTTTTTT. This gives the protein CASSSLGARREKLFF. V usage is TRBV7-2 and J usage is TRBJ1-4, with D possibly TRBD1 on 5 matching bases. V lost 4 bases to trimming and J lost 8 bases, with 17 bases between them. Germline CDR1 reads SGHTA; CDR2 reads FQGNSA. The CDR3 spans 15 residues.

This clonotype was detected many times. The chain recombines TRBV19 with TRBJ2-1; possible D gene TRBD2, 5 bases. The CDR3 is 15 residues long. V was clipped by 2 bases and J by 8 bases, with 16 bases between them. Per germline, CDR1 LNHDA and CDR2 SQIVND (reference sequence). CDR3 region: CASSIIEGDSDEQFF. DNA of the CDR3: TGTGCCAGTAGTATAATAGAGGGCGACTCCGATGAGCAGTTCTTC.

The table lists this clonotype with many counts. The chain combines TRBV6-1 with TRBJ1-5; D is undetermined. Germline V CDR1 and CDR2: MNHNS, SASEGT. The CDR3 has 12 amino acids. V shed 6 bases and J shed 6 bases, with 9 bases lying between them. The CDR3 DNA reads as TGTGCCAGCAGCCCCTGGGGTCAGCCCCAGCATTTT. Protein product: CASSPWGQPQHF.

This clonotype occurred many times. The chain combines TRBV6-5 with TRBJ2-7, with 8 bases that match TRBD1. V lost 6 bases to trimming and J lost 5 bases; unmatched junction nucleotides: 9. Germline V gene sequence: CDR1 MNHEY, CDR2 SVGAGI. The CDR3 is 14 residues long. CDR3 sequence reads: CASRQQGVGHEQYF. The CDR3 bases are TGTGCCAGCAGGCAACAGGGGGTCGGCCACGAGCAGTACTTC.

This clonotype was found many times. CDR3 DNA: TGTGCCAGCAGCGCCAGTCTCATTAATTCACCCCTCCACTTT. It codes for CASSASLINSPLHF. The chain uses TRBV9 and TRBJ1-6; no definite D call. Germline V gives CDR1 SGDLS, CDR2 YYNGEE. V was cut by 3 bases and J by 6 bases, with 10 bases left in between. CDR3 length equals 14 residues.

The sample holds one count of this clonotype. A single base separates this from a much larger clone, so it may be a read error. The J gene is TRBJ1-4, the V gene TRBV7-6; D might be TRBD1 (5 bases). The V end was cut by 1 base, the J end by 7 bases, with 10 bases between. Germline assignment: CDR1 SGHVS and CDR2 FNYEAQ. This CDR3 has 14 residues. CDR3 DNA: TGTGCCAGCAGCTTAGAAGGGGTATTTGAAAAACTGTTTTTT. Amino acid sequence: CASSLEGVFEKLFF.

In its sample, this clonotype was seen once. One base away lies a much larger clone, so this may be a sequencing read error. The chain couples TRBV19 to TRBJ2-7; 8 bases are a match to TRBD2. This CDR3 is built from 14 residues. Germline CDR1 and CDR2: LNHDA and SQIVND (reference sequence). CDR3 region: CASSRGQPGGEQCF. CDR3 sequence (DNA): TGTGCCAGTAGTAGGGGGCAACCCGGGGGGGAGCAGTGCTTC.

This clonotype has a handful of counts. The CDR3 is CAWDFGRALGEQFF. The DNA of the CDR3 is TGTGCCTGGGATTTCGGGAGGGCCCTCGGTGAGCAGTTCTTC. The chain recombines TRBV30 with TRBJ2-1; 8 bases agree with TRBD2. Germline trimming cut 5 bases from V and 9 bases from J; bases unmatched to any gene: 12. This CDR3 is built from 14 residues. Germline V CDR1 and CDR2: GTSNPN, SVGIG (reference sequence).

Comment on this clonotype: A clone one base away is much larger, so this may be a read error. The V gene is TRBV3-1, the J gene TRBJ2-2; D may be TRBD2 (5 bases). This CDR3 has 15 residues. Germline-derived CDR1 and CDR2 are LGHDT and YNNKEL (reference sequence). The CDR3 DNA is TGTGCCAGCAACCAAGCGGACTCCCACACCGGGGAGCTGTTTTTT. It codes for CASNQADSHTGELFF.

For this clonotype: No conserved phenylalanine or tryptophan is present at the end of the CDR3, so a read error is the likely explanation. The chain joins TRBV5-1 to TRBJ2-7; TRBD1 is a possible D gene (5 bases). Per the germline V gene, CDR1 is SGHRS and CDR2 is YFSETQ. This CDR3 is 13 amino acids long. V gave up 6 bases and J gave up 3 bases, with 13 bases separating them. The CDR3 DNA reads TGCGCCAGCAACTTTGACAGAAGCTACGAGCAGTACCTC. Its translation: CASNFDRSYEQYL.

As concerns this clonotype: This clone may be a read error of a much larger clone one base away. The rearrangement joins TRBV19 to TRBJ2-1; possibly TRBD2 for D (6 bases). The CDR3 totals 16 residues. Germline CDR1 LNHDA, CDR2 SQIVND (reference sequence). Written as DNA, the CDR3 is TGTGCCAGTGGTATGAGCCCCGGGGGTTCCTACAATGAGCAGTTCTTC. Encoded protein: CASGMSPGGSYNEQFF.

This clonotype was recorded many times. V gene TRBV10-2 combines with J gene TRBJ1-3; no definite D call. This CDR3 spans 14 amino acids. Trimming took off 11 bases at V and 0 bases at J, with 14 bases between the two ends. CDR1 is WSHSY and CDR2 is SAAADI in the germline V gene. The CDR3 loop reads CAVLLPISGNTIYF. The CDR3 DNA reads TGCGCCGTCTTACTACCGATCTCTGGAAACACCATATATTTT.

This clonotype came up once. J is TRBJ2-5 and V is TRBV27, with TRBD1 matching 10 bases. The CDR3 has 17 amino acids. Germline trimming cut 0 bases from V and 5 bases from J; bases unmatched to any gene: 9. Germline V gene sequence: CDR1 MNHEY, CDR2 SMNVEV (reference sequence). The CDR3 region is CASSLSSDRGTRETQYF. DNA of the CDR3: TGTGCCAGCAGTTTATCGTCGGACAGGGGGACACGGGAGACCCAGTACTTC.

This clonotype appeared many times. The chain is built from TRBV6-6 and TRBJ2-7; D unresolved. Germline V gene data show CDR1 as MNHNY and CDR2 as SVGAGI (reference sequence). V lost 10 bases to trimming and J lost 3 bases, with 13 bases between them. This CDR3 has 12 residues. The CDR3 spells CATGQAIYEQYF. The CDR3, as DNA: TGTGCCACCGGGCAGGCCATCTACGAGCAGTACTTC.

Remarks on this clonotype: A much larger clone lies one base from this, so it may be a read error. J is TRBJ2-7 and V is TRBV6-2 or TRBV6-3; D remains ambiguous. CDR3 length: 12 residues. Germline loops: CDR1 MNHEY, CDR2 SVGEGT. Written as DNA, the CDR3 is TGTGCCAGCAGTCTAAAGACCTACGAGCAGCACTTC. Amino acids: CASSLKTYEQHF.

V and J are TRBV28 and TRBJ2-7, with TRBD2 identical over 8 bases. Germline CDR1 and CDR2: MDHEN and SYDVKM. The CDR3 covers 14 residues. The V gene end was trimmed by 1 base and the J gene end by 3 bases; junction bases not matched to a gene: 2. Here the CDR3 DNA reads TGTGCCAGCAGTTTATCGGGGGGGGTCTACGAGCAGTACTTC. This gives the protein CASSLSGGVYEQYF.